This T cell receptor (beta chain) was captured in a study of blood T cell repertoires in COVID-19. Study details: Material from acute and convalescent COVID-19 was sourced from the United States, Italy and Spain.

Germline V lookup: CDR1 MNHEY, CDR2 SVGEGT. V was shortened by 5 bases and J by 9 bases, with 14 bases between the two germline ends. This CDR3 is 12 amino acids long. Original processing methods: Estimation of nucleated cell counts was performed using reference gene primer amplification. Sequenced by immunoSEQ multiplex PCR; TCRdb stores in-frame clones only, minus some. V and J calls and clone size are those listed in that table; D and trimming were worked out from the DNA. The sample comprises a few hundred thousand clones, 87% of which are singletons, and about 10% rests with the top ten. This receptor was identified in a woman aged 25 to 39 with COVID-19, enrolled during active disease. The sequenced sample was peripheral blood. The J gene is TRBJ2-7, the V gene TRBV6-2 or TRBV6-3, with unresolved D. The CDR3 coding sequence is TGTGCCAGCAGTACCCCCCAGGATCGGCAGTACTTC. As protein: CASSTPQDRQYF.